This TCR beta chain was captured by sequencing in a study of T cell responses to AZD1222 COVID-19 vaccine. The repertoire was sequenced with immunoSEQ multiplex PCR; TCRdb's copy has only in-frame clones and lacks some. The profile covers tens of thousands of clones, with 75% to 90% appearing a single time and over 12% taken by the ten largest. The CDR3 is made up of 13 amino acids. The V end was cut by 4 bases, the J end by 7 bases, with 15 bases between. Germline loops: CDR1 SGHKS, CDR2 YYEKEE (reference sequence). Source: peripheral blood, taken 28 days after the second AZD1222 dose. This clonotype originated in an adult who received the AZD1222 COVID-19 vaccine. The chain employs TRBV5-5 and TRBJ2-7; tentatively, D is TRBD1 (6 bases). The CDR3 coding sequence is TGTGCCAGCAGCCTCGGACAGTTTGGAGAGCAGTACTTC. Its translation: CASSLGQFGEQYF.